Presented here are 28 T cell receptor beta chains from one specimen sequenced in a study of CD8 T cells in Susac syndrome. It was with random hexamers that about 0.45 to 1 ug RNA was reverse transcribed. Via MiXCR, TCRdb re-called the immunoSEQ multiplex PCR reads, giving one row per CDR3 protein. The sample yields under 200,000 distinct CDR3 sequences, 80% to 95% seen once. Sequenced: CD4+ T cells from PBMCs. The receptors stem from a human donor in good health.

The chain employs TRBV12-3 or TRBV12-4 and TRBJ2-2; TRBD1 matches 7 bases. This CDR3 spans 14 amino acids. V shed 6 bases, J shed 3 bases, and the junction held 4 bases outside the gene matches. The CDR3 sequence: CASRTGTDTGELFF. CDR3 in DNA: TGTGCCAGCAGGACCGGGACAGACACCGGGGAGCTGTTTTTT.

The chain joins TRBV23-1 to TRBJ1-1, with D unresolved. TRBV23-1 is an ORF; its function is uncertain. The CDR3 length is 17 residues. V was trimmed by 7 bases and J by 0 bases, leaving 21 bases between them. CDR3 region: CASIFRRGDFMNTEAFF. The DNA for the CDR3 is TGCGCCAGCATCTTTCGGCGGGGTGATTTTATGAACACTGAAGCTTTCTTT.

This clonotype was seen a few times. V usage is TRBV20-1 and J usage is TRBJ2-5; D is unresolved. With 1 base removed from V and 1 base from J, the gap between germline ends came to 4 bases. This CDR3 region has 12 residues. Germline CDR1 and CDR2: DFQATT and SNEGSKA (reference sequence). The DNA for the CDR3 is TGCAGTGCTAGAGGGGGCCAAGAGACCCAGTACTTC. Translation: CSARGGQETQYF.

This rearrangement joins TRBV19 to TRBJ2-3, with 9 bases identical to TRBD2. Trimming cost V 5 bases and J 2 bases; bases outside gene matches: 5. The germline CDR1 and CDR2 sequences are LNHDA and SQIVND (reference sequence). This CDR3 region has 15 residues. This CDR3 is CASSLGTSFTDTQYF. The CDR3 DNA reads as TGTGCCAGTAGTCTCGGGACTAGCTTCACAGATACGCAGTATTTT.

This chain links TRBV29-1 with TRBJ2-5; 8 nucleotides match TRBD2. The trim removed 7 bases at V and 4 bases at J, leaving 11 bases unmatched. In germline, CDR1 is SQVTM, CDR2 ANQGSEA. The length of the CDR3 is 14 residues. DNA for the CDR3: TGCAGCGGACGGGACACTCGGGGGGGAGAGACCCAGTACTTC. Amino acids: CSGRDTRGGETQYF.

The chain employs TRBV11-3 and TRBJ2-3, with TRBD2 matching over 8 bases. The CDR3 consists of 16 residues. The J segment lost 4 bases and the V segment lost 5 bases, leaving 11 bases of the junction unmatched. The germline V gene encodes CDR1 SGHNT and CDR2 YENEEA. CDR3: CASSLPPSGGADTQYF. CDR3 bases: TGTGCCAGCAGCCTCCCCCCCAGCGGGGGAGCAGATACGCAGTATTTT. Looking up the rest from reference TRBV11-3 and TRBJ2-3 gives the full variable domain: EAGVVQSPRYKIIEKKQPVAFWCNPISGHNTLYWYLQNLGQGPELLIRYENEEAVDDSQLPKDRFSAERLKGVDSTLKIQPAELGDSAVYLCASSLPPSGGADTQYFGPGTRLTVL.

V gene TRBV2 combines with J gene TRBJ1-1; TRBD1 agrees at 7 bases. Germline V gene lookup returns CDR1 SNHLY and CDR2 FYNNEI. Trimming removed 4 bases from V and 4 bases from J; junction bases left unmatched: 3. The CDR3 is made up of 13 amino acids. CDR3 region: CASSGTGVTEAFF. The CDR3 DNA follows: TGTGCCAGCAGTGGGACAGGCGTCACTGAAGCTTTCTTT.

This clonotype has only a few counts. The gene calls are TRBV7-9 and TRBJ2-2, with D hard to call. CDR1 and CDR2 (germline): SEHNR, FQNEAQ (reference sequence). The CDR3 extends over 11 amino acids. V lost 3 bases to trimming and J lost 4 bases, with 0 bases between them. The CDR3, as DNA: TGTGCCAGCAGCTTCACCGGGGAGCTGTTTTTT. This encodes CASSFTGELFF.

The chain employs TRBV29-1 and TRBJ2-1, with D maybe TRBD1 (6 bases). Trimming shortened V by 0 bases and J by 7 bases, and 10 bases separated the two germline ends. The V gene's germline CDR1 is SQVTM and CDR2 ANQGSEA. The length of the CDR3 is 13 residues. The CDR3 here is CSVEDRGWNEQFF. Written as DNA, the CDR3 is TGCAGCGTTGAAGATAGGGGGTGGAATGAGCAGTTCTTC.

CDR3 amino acids: CASSFRSGEGQPQHF. The CDR3 region has the DNA TGTGCCAGCAGCTTTAGGTCTGGGGAGGGACAGCCCCAGCATTTT. The gene calls are TRBV7-2 and TRBJ1-5; D uncertain. CDR3 length equals 15 residues. V shed 3 bases and J shed 7 bases, with 16 bases lying between them. Germline CDR1 and CDR2: SGHTA and FQGNSA.

This chain connects TRBV7-9 to TRBJ1-6; 9 nucleotides line up with TRBD1. The CDR3 runs to 15 residues. The ends lost 3 bases at V and 5 bases at J; junction bases unmatched: 2. Germline CDR1 SEHNR, CDR2 FQNEAQ (reference sequence). The CDR3 DNA reads TGTGCCAGCAGCTTGGGGGACAGGGATAATTCACCCCTCCACTTT. Encoded protein: CASSLGDRDNSPLHF.

The rearrangement links TRBV5-1 to TRBJ2-1, with 8 bases lining up with TRBD2. Germline trimming cut 0 bases from V and 4 bases from J; bases unmatched to any gene: 6. The CDR3 spans 16 residues. Germline CDR1 SGHRS, CDR2 YFSETQ. DNA for the CDR3: TGCGCCAGCAGCTTGGGAGGATTAGCGGGATACAATGAGCAGTTCTTC. Protein: CASSLGGLAGYNEQFF.

The chain links TRBV15 to TRBJ1-1; the D is unclear. In germline, CDR1 is LNHNV, CDR2 YYDKDF (reference sequence). V was clipped by 0 bases and J by 1 base, with 6 bases between them. The CDR3 has 14 residues. The CDR3: CATSREMGNTEAFF. The CDR3 region has the DNA TGTGCCACCAGCAGAGAAATGGGGAACACTGAAGCTTTCTTT. Complete variable domain (other parts from reference TRBV15 and TRBJ1-1): DAMVIQNPRYQVTQFGKPVTLSCSQTLNHNVMYWYQQKSSQAPKLLFHYYDKDFNNEADTPDNFQSRRPNTSFCFLDIRSPGLGDTAMYLCATSREMGNTEAFFGQGTRLTVV.

V gene TRBV5-4 combines with J gene TRBJ2-4; 10 bases are a match to TRBD1. The CDR3 runs to 16 residues. CDR1 and CDR2 (germline): SGHNT, YYREEE (reference sequence). J gave up 3 bases and V 0 bases, and 3 bases lay outside the gene matches. The CDR3 reads CASSLGTGGVKNIQYF. DNA of the CDR3: TGTGCCAGCAGCTTGGGGACAGGGGGAGTCAAAAACATTCAGTACTTC.

V and J are TRBV7-2 and TRBJ1-5, with no clear D. Trimming took off 5 bases at V and 6 bases at J, with 11 bases between the two ends. Germline V gene lookup returns CDR1 SGHTA and CDR2 FQGNSA. This CDR3 comprises 13 residues. In nucleotides, the CDR3 is TGTGCCAGCAGCCCAAGTTGGTTTCAGCCCCAGCATTTT. This sequence encodes CASSPSWFQPQHF.

The V and J genes are TRBV11-1 and TRBJ1-1; 11 bases match TRBD1. V lost 5 bases to trimming and J lost 11 bases; unmatched junction nucleotides: 7. The CDR3 spans 13 residues. CDR1 is SGHAT and CDR2 is FQDESV in the germline V gene (reference sequence). The CDR3 DNA follows: TGTGCCAGCAGCCTGGGACAGGGGGGTTCGGCTTTCTTT. Protein sequence: CASSLGQGGSAFF. Supplemented by reference TRBV11-1 and TRBJ1-1, the full variable domain reads EAEVAQSPRYKITEKSQAVAFWCDPISGHATLYWYRQILGQGPELLVQFQDESVVDDSQLPKDRFSAERLKGVDSTLKIQPAELGDSAMYLCASSLGQGGSAFFGQGTRLTVV.

V gene TRBV24-1 combines with J gene TRBJ2-1, with 11 bases that match TRBD1. The V gene end was trimmed by 1 base and the J gene end by 4 bases; junction bases not matched to a gene: 5. From germline, CDR1 is KGHDR and CDR2 SFDVKD. CDR3 length: 17 amino acids. This CDR3 reads CATSDFGTGGLYNEQFF. CDR3 coding DNA: TGTGCCACCAGTGATTTTGGGACAGGGGGTTTATACAATGAGCAGTTCTTC.

The chain recombines TRBV7-6 with TRBJ2-1; 15 nucleotides match TRBD2. V was clipped by 5 bases and J by 9 bases; unmatched bases: 8. Germline V gene data show CDR1 as SGHVS and CDR2 as FNYEAQ. The CDR3 runs 16 residues. Here the CDR3 reads CASSRGLAGGKAEQFF. The DNA of the CDR3 is TGTGCCAGCAGCCGAGGACTAGCGGGGGGGAAGGCTGAGCAGTTCTTC.

The J gene is TRBJ1-6, the V gene TRBV7-3; possible D gene TRBD1, 5 bases. Germline values: CDR1 SGHTA, CDR2 FQGTGA. Trimming shortened V by 4 bases and J by 6 bases, and 13 bases separated the two germline ends. The CDR3 has 15 residues. CDR3 coding DNA: TGTGCCAGCAGCTCGGGACCGCAGAGTAATTCACCCCTCCACTTT. It codes for CASSSGPQSNSPLHF.

This chain connects TRBV2 to TRBJ2-1; D gene uncertain. Germline lookup yields CDR1 SNHLY and CDR2 FYNNEI. This CDR3 region has 14 residues. V dropped 2 bases and J dropped 8 bases, with 13 bases sitting between them. The CDR3 region is CASSEKVVADEQFF. CDR3 sequence (DNA): TGTGCCAGCAGTGAAAAGGTGGTCGCGGATGAGCAGTTCTTC.

CDR3 in DNA: TGTGCCTTGGGACAGGGCTCCTACGAGCAGTACTTC. This encodes CALGQGSYEQYF. The chain joins TRBV30 to TRBJ2-7; TRBD1 agrees at 9 bases. Germline loops: CDR1 GTSNPN, CDR2 SVGIG (reference sequence). V shed 7 bases and J 0 bases; nucleotides not matched to a gene: 1. This CDR3 comprises 12 residues. The whole variable domain, filled in from reference TRBV30 and TRBJ2-7, reads SQTIHQWPATLVQPVGSPLSLECTVEGTSNPNLYWYRQAAGRGLQLLFYSVGIGQISSEVPQNLSASRPQDRQFILSSKKLLLSDSGFYLCALGQGSYEQYFGPGTRLTVT.

The rearrangement joins TRBV7-2 to TRBJ1-1, with D hard to call. This CDR3 has 15 amino acids. Looked up from germline, CDR1 is SGHTA and CDR2 is FQGNSA. V lost 5 bases, J lost 0 bases, and 13 bases lay in between. The CDR3 region is CASSANSRMNTEAFF. CDR3 sequence (DNA): TGTGCCAGCAGCGCAAACAGCCGCATGAACACTGAAGCTTTCTTT.

The chain links TRBV7-2 to TRBJ1-2; TRBD1 matches 9 bases. Trimming at V came to 3 bases and at J to 4 bases, leaving 6 bases not matched to a gene. Germline V CDR1 and CDR2: SGHTA, FQGNSA. There are 15 residues in the CDR3. CDR3 loop: CASSFRPGQGYGYTF. Here the CDR3 DNA reads TGTGCCAGCAGCTTTAGACCGGGACAGGGCTATGGCTACACCTTC.

The chain links TRBV7-2 to TRBJ1-5; no firm D call. CDR3 length: 13 residues. Germline lookup yields CDR1 SGHTA and CDR2 FQGNSA. V was cut by 6 bases and J by 3 bases, with 9 bases left in between. CDR3 in DNA: TGTGCCAGCAGACCGGCAGTCAATCAGCCCCAGCATTTT. This translates into CASRPAVNQPQHF.

This clonotype appeared once. The chain has TRBV6-5 and TRBJ2-2, with 11 bases identical to TRBD2. V lost 3 bases to trimming and J lost 2 bases; unmatched junction nucleotides: 5. The CDR3 runs 17 residues. CDR1 and CDR2 from the germline V gene are MNHEY and SVGAGI. The CDR3 bases are TGTGCCAGCAGTTATCGTCTAGCGGGGGGAAACACCGGGGAGCTGTTTTTT. This translates into CASSYRLAGGNTGELFF.

The J gene is TRBJ1-5, the V gene TRBV19, with a possible D match to TRBD1 (5 bases). From germline, CDR1 is LNHDA and CDR2 SQIVND (reference sequence). CDR3 length: 11 amino acids. With 11 bases removed from V and 7 bases from J, the gap between germline ends came to 12 bases. CDR3 region: CAVGVGQPQHF. CDR3 in DNA: TGTGCCGTGGGGGTTGGGCAGCCCCAGCATTTT.

The genes are TRBV12-3 or TRBV12-4 and TRBJ2-5; TRBD2 matches 9 bases. CDR3 size: 15 residues. After removal of 8 bases from V and 5 bases from J, the junction contained 12 bases not matched to a gene. The CDR3 region is CASGLASGLRETQYF. The CDR3 nucleotides read TGTGCCAGCGGACTAGCGAGCGGTTTAAGGGAGACCCAGTACTTC.

This chain links TRBV29-1 with TRBJ2-1, with D possibly TRBD2 on 6 matching bases. Trimming stripped 5 bases from V and 10 bases from J, with 12 bases between. Germline V lookup: CDR1 SQVTM, CDR2 ANQGSEA. This CDR3 comprises 11 residues. CDR3 amino acids: CSVLTSREQFF. The CDR3 DNA reads as TGCAGCGTTCTGACTAGTAGGGAGCAGTTCTTC.